This T cell receptor (beta chain) was sequenced for a study of control samples from healthy donors and cancer patients. The table came from immunoSEQ multiplex PCR; TCRdb's copy has only in-frame clones and leaves some out. The sample has 84,000 or so clones, 91% seen once. Sequencing was done on a sample of blood. The receptor was derived from a man aged 25-45 years in good health.

The DNA for the CDR3 is TGTGCCAGCAGCTTAGATGCGCTTCTAGCGGAAGAGACCCAGTACTTC. Translation gives CASSLDALLAEETQYF. The gene calls are TRBV7-2 and TRBJ2-5; TRBD2 matches 7 bases. The germline V gene encodes CDR1 SGHTA and CDR2 FQGNSA. V lost 1 base, J lost 3 bases, and 8 bases stayed unmatched. This CDR3 region has 16 residues.